This T cell receptor beta chain came from a study of graft-versus-host responses after intestinal transplantation. Looking at the study overall: All recipients were transplanted with multivisceral, liver-intestinal, or isolated intestinal grafts. Study-level findings and limits: Peak levels of circulating GvH clones tracked with early post-transplant HvG declines. GvH clonotypes were identified within recipient marrow, with a subset emerging first in ileum or blood.

Comment on this clone: Its antigen is unknown.

Sequencing was performed with immunoSEQ multiplex PCR; in TCRdb, only in-frame clones are kept and a portion is missing. The sample lists about 98,000 clones, more than 75% occurring once. Germline V gene data show CDR1 as SGHTA and CDR2 as FQGNSA. With 1 base clipped from V and 2 bases from J, the junction kept 7 bases outside the gene matches. The CDR3 runs 18 residues. The rearrangement links TRBV7-2 to TRBJ2-3; 12 nucleotides agree with TRBD1. This sequence originates from a human patient who received an intestinal transplant, so some T cells may come from the graft donor. Sample: PBMCs, taken 255 days after intestinal transplant. The CDR3 DNA is TGTGCCAGCAGCTTAGTTCTCGGGACAGGGGGCAACACAGATACGCAGTATTTT. Protein: CASSLVLGTGGNTDTQYF.